This TCR beta chain was observed in a study of T-cell reconstitution after alpha-beta-depleted transplantation in children. This clonotype occurred many times. The CDR3 has 15 amino acids. Germline lookup yields CDR1 MDHEN and CDR2 SYDVKM. The V and J ends lost 2 bases and 3 bases respectively, with 11 bases between them. Unique molecular identifiers were used to barcode this TCRbeta library. TCRdb analysed the PCR reads with MiXCR anew, one entry per CDR3 protein. The sample holds about 270,000 distinct CDR3 sequences, more than 9% seen once. This chain joins TRBV28 and TRBJ2-1; possibly TRBD2 for D (7 bases). The sample in question was PBMCs from the stem cell graft donor, obtained from the stem cell graft. The TCR was taken from a human donor who donated a stem cell graft to a child with SCID. CDR3 sequence reads: CASSLAGAGYNEQFF. CDR3 nucleotide sequence: TGTGCCAGCAGTTTAGCGGGGGCAGGCTACAATGAGCAGTTCTTC. The variable domain in full, with the rest retrieved from reference TRBV28 and TRBJ2-1, is DVKVTQSSRYLVKRTGEKVFLECVQDMDHENMFWYRQDPGLGLRLIYFSYDVKMKEKGDIPEGYSVSREKKERFSLILESASTNQTSMYLCASSLAGAGYNEQFFGPGTRLTVL.